This is a list of T cell receptor beta chains from one sample in a study of blood T cell repertoires in COVID-19. Data came from immunoSEQ multiplex PCR; TCRdb stores just in-frame clones and leaves some out. The table includes around 200,000 clones, around nine tenths detected once. The sequencing sample was made of peripheral blood. These receptor sequences come from a woman under 30 who had recovered from COVID-19. CDR3s leave out the opening cysteine and the closing phenylalanine or tryptophan. Expanded clones are given a class, and other clones once, few, many or no size at all.

length	size	J	V	CDR3
12	NA	TRBJ2-1	TRBV27	ASSRPGQGNEQF
11	few	TRBJ1-1	TRBV12-3/TRBV12-4	ASSLGQGVEAF
15	once	TRBJ1-6	TRBV5-5	ASTRLQQGGPNSPLH
13	NA	TRBJ1-4	TRBV6-6	ASRGATLTNEKLF
16	NA	TRBJ1-1	TRBV5-1	ASSLASPGTGGGTEAF
15	NA	TRBJ2-2	TRBV7-3	ASSLQGLAGIPGELF
13	NA	TRBJ2-5	TRBV15	ATSRVSGYQETQY
11	NA	TRBJ2-1	TRBV4-1	ASSQTGGNEQF
10	NA	TRBJ2-2	TRBV7-9	ASSPSPGELF
12	NA	TRBJ1-5	TRBV2	ASSELQGNQPQH
15	NA	TRBJ2-5	TRBV4-1	ASSQTPGQGMQETQY
15	NA	TRBJ1-4	TRBV5-4	ASSWGGQGASNEKLF
13	once	TRBJ1-5	TRBV2	ASSGAGNNNQPQH
13	once	TRBJ2-4	TRBV25-1	ASSAPGQGTGIQY
14	NA	TRBJ2-7	TRBV7-9	ASSLVILGGHYEQY
10	NA	TRBJ2-7	TRBV6-2/TRBV6-3	ASSQLRQKQY
10	NA	TRBJ2-4	TRBV7-2	ASSPAGSIQY
13	NA	TRBJ1-4	TRBV5-1	ASSKDSRADEKLF
11	NA	TRBJ2-2	TRBV19	ASSSDSTGELF
12	NA	TRBJ1-5	TRBV6-5	ATRDRGPHQPQH
17	NA	TRBJ2-2	TRBV4-2	ASSQAGPSGSLNTGELF
13	NA	TRBJ2-1	TRBV19	ASSVLAGGPGEQF
12	once	TRBJ2-7	TRBV29-1	SVESPRGAYEQY
14	NA	TRBJ2-2	TRBV23-1	ASRGTLGSYTGELF
14	NA	TRBJ1-2	TRBV25-1	ASSEEYRTGGKGYT
13	NA	TRBJ2-3	TRBV11-3	ASSRGLAGADTQY
10	NA	TRBJ1-1	TRBV11-1	ASSYRSTEAF
13	NA	TRBJ2-4	TRBV5-5	ASTGDSLAKNIQY
11	NA	TRBJ1-2	TRBV18	ASSLDSNYGYT
13	NA	TRBJ2-5	TRBV24-1	ATSDFGQSQETQY
14	NA	TRBJ2-3	TRBV7-9	ASSPRGAEDTDTQY
12	NA	TRBJ1-1	TRBV11-2	ASSWDRGGTEAF
12	NA	TRBJ1-5	TRBV24-1	ATQDRESNQPQH
14	NA	TRBJ1-3	TRBV7-8	ASSLARVLSGNTIY
13	NA	TRBJ2-3	TRBV13	ASSLDRGFTDTQY
12	NA	TRBJ2-7	TRBV9	ASSGSGASYEQY
12	few	TRBJ1-2	TRBV4-2	ASSQDPAGGGYT
16	NA	TRBJ2-6	TRBV6-1	ASSAWGQGDSGANVLT
14	NA	TRBJ1-3	TRBV4-3	ASSQAQGDGGNTIY
14	NA	TRBJ2-1	TRBV24-1	ATSGRSGGVYNEQF
13	NA	TRBJ2-1	TRBV5-4	ASSRGGRASNEQF
11	few	TRBJ1-2	TRBV7-3	ASSFSQGRGYT
12	NA	TRBJ2-5	TRBV4-1	ASSQDRQGETQY